These 11 T cell receptor beta chains share one sample of origin, sequenced in a study of siplizumab effects on memory and regulatory T cells. Generated by immunoSEQ multiplex PCR, the TCRdb table keeps only in-frame clones and is missing some. The data show about 50,000 clones, less than 98% seen once. Sequencing used naive CD8+ T cells sorted from blood. The receptors originated from a human donor in good health.

V gene TRBV13 combines with J gene TRBJ2-7; D may be TRBD1 or TRBD2 (7 bases each). The CDR3 sequence is 13 residues long. CDR1 is PRHDT, CDR2 FYEKMQ, per germline (reference sequence). V lost 6 bases and J lost 4, with 13 bases in between. CDR3 sequence (DNA): TGTGCCAGCAGTTACCAGGGGGGGTACGAGCAGTACTTC. Translated, it gives CASSYQGGYEQYF.

This clone was detected only a few times. This chain uses TRBV6-1 with TRBJ2-7; D is unclear. Germline V gives CDR1 MNHNS, CDR2 SASEGT. The CDR3 loop spans 15 amino acids. The ends were cut back, 1 base at V and 3 bases at J, with 13 bases in the middle. The CDR3 nucleotides read TGTGCCAGCAGTGAAGGATGGGGTCCTATCTACGAGCAGTACTTC. Translating it yields CASSEGWGPIYEQYF.

The genes are TRBV9 and TRBJ2-5, with D possibly being TRBD1 (6 bases). Germline V gives CDR1 SGDLS, CDR2 YYNGEE. V dropped 7 bases and J dropped 0 bases, with 13 bases sitting between them. The CDR3 runs 14 residues. The CDR3 coding sequence is TGTGCCAGCGGAGTAGGGGGTTACCAAGAGACCCAGTACTTC. It yields the protein CASGVGGYQETQYF.

This chain uses TRBV4-2 with TRBJ2-3; 10 bases align to TRBD2. Trimming removed 4 bases from V and 3 bases from J; junction bases left unmatched: 4. Germline loops: CDR1 LGHNA, CDR2 YNFKEQ. CDR3 length: 15 residues. CDR3 amino acids: CASSPSGSWTDTQYF. In nucleotides, the CDR3 is TGTGCCAGCAGCCCTAGCGGGAGTTGGACAGATACGCAGTATTTT.

The rearrangement links TRBV7-9 to TRBJ1-1; D perhaps matches TRBD1 (6 bases). Per germline, CDR1 SEHNR and CDR2 FQNEAQ (reference sequence). This CDR3 has 15 amino acids. With 0 bases removed from V and 3 bases from J, the gap between germline ends came to 11 bases. CDR3 nucleotides: TGTGCCAGCAGCTTAGCTCAGGGGAGGGACACTGAAGCTTTCTTT. It specifies CASSLAQGRDTEAFF.

Written as DNA, the CDR3 is TGTGCCGGAAAGACAGGGGACAAAGATACGCAGTATTTT. It codes for CAGKTGDKDTQYF. The chain carries TRBV6-6 and TRBJ2-3, with TRBD1 matching 8 bases. Germline loops: CDR1 MNHNY, CDR2 SVGAGI (reference sequence). The ends lost 11 bases at V and 5 bases at J; junction bases unmatched: 9. The CDR3 is 13 residues long.

The chain has TRBV5-1 and TRBJ2-1; 12 nucleotides align to TRBD1. Germline V gene lookup returns CDR1 SGHRS and CDR2 YFSETQ. This CDR3 region has 16 residues. Germline trimming cut 3 bases from V and 9 bases from J; bases unmatched to any gene: 10. The CDR3 DNA follows: TGCGCCAGCAGCTATACGAGGGACAGGGGGCTTATTGAGCAGTTCTTC. Translating gives CASSYTRDRGLIEQFF.

This clone is a singleton in its sample. The rearrangement joins TRBV6-5 to TRBJ1-5; 9 nucleotides agree with TRBD1. The CDR3 loop spans 14 amino acids. Looked up from germline, CDR1 is MNHEY and CDR2 is SVGAGI. V lost 6 bases to trimming and J lost 7 bases; unmatched junction nucleotides: 7. CDR3 coding DNA: TGTGCCAGCAGCCTTACAGGGGGCGGACAGCCCCAGCATTTT. This sequence encodes CASSLTGGGQPQHF.

This clone was found once. The V gene is TRBV6-1, the J gene TRBJ2-1; D not certain. Germline V lookup: CDR1 MNHNS, CDR2 SASEGT. V was clipped by 6 bases and J by 8 bases, with 11 bases between them. The length of the CDR3 is 12 residues. CDR3 DNA: TGTGCCAGCAGCCATCAACCCCATGAGCAGTTCTTC. Protein sequence: CASSHQPHEQFF.

A remark on this clone: Compared with germline, one end of the junction differs, possibly owing to a read error. The rearrangement links TRBV28 to TRBJ2-7, with 11 bases identical to TRBD2. The CDR3 extends over 12 amino acids. Germline V gene data show CDR1 as MDHEN and CDR2 as SYDVKM. CDR3 protein: CASSPGGLAEKF. In DNA, the CDR3 is TGTGCCAGCAGCCCTGGGGGACTAGCGGAAAAGTTC. The full variable domain, completed using reference TRBV28 and TRBJ2-7, is DVKVTQSSRYLVKRTGEKVFLECVQDMDHENMFWYRQDPGLGLRLIYFSYDVKMKEKGDIPEGYSVSREKKERFSLILESASTNQTSMYLCASSPGGLAEKFGPGTRLTVT.

This chain uses TRBV27 with TRBJ1-1; 12 bases match TRBD1. Germline V gene data show CDR1 as MNHEY and CDR2 as SMNVEV (reference sequence). V lost 6 bases to trimming and J lost 4 bases; unmatched junction nucleotides: 6. This CDR3 is built from 15 residues. CDR3 nucleotides: TGTGCCAGCAGGCCCGGGACAGGGGGCGTCACTGAAGCTTTCTTT. It is translated as CASRPGTGGVTEAFF.